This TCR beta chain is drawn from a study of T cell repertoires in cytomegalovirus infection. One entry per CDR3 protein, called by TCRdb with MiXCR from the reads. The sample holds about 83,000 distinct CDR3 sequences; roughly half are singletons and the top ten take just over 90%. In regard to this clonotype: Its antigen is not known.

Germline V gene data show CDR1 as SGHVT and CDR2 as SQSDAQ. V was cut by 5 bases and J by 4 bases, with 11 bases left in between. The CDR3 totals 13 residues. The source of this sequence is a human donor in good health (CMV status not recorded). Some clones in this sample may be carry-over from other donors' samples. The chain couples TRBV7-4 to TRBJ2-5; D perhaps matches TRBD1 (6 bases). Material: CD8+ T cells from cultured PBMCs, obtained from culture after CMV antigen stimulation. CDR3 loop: CASSTTGRETQYF. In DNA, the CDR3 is TGTGCCAGCAGCACAACAGGGAGAGAGACCCAGTACTTC. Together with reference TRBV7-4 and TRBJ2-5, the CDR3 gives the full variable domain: GAGVSQSPRYKVAKRGRDVALRCDSISGHVTLYWYRQTLGQGSEVLTYSQSDAQRDKSGRPSGRFSAERPERSVSTLKIQRTEQGDSAVYLCASSTTGRETQYFGPGTRLLVL.